One and the same sample provided the 32 T cell receptor beta chains below, sequenced in a study of spatial heterogeneity in lung cancer. Study-wide findings and caveats: The number of expanded tumor alpha and beta chains correlated with mutation number.

Time point in this sample: sample taken at primary tumor resection. Which antigens these TCRs recognize remains unknown. One entry per CDR3 protein results from TCRdb running MiXCR on the 5' RACE reads. The sample includes about 13,000 distinct CDR3 sequences, 4.5% to 7% of them seen just once. This specimen consisted of lung tumor tissue, obtained at surgery. The receptors originated from a female donor with early-stage non-small cell lung cancer.

This clonotype was counted ten times or more. This beta chain is an off-target read within a library intended for alpha chains, so its frequency means little. This chain uses TRBV29-1 with TRBJ1-5; D is unresolved. The CDR3 extends over 12 amino acids. Germline assignment: CDR1 SQVTM and CDR2 ANQGSEA. V dropped 5 bases and J dropped 5 bases, with 10 bases sitting between them. The DNA for the CDR3 is TGCAGCGTTCAATCCGGTGATCAGCCCCAGCATTTT. Its protein is CSVQSGDQPQHF.

Worth noting for this clonotype: This beta chain is off target for a library built for alpha chains, so its abundance means little. The CDR3 nucleotides are TGCGCCAGCAGCTGGGGACTAGCGGGCCAAGAGACCCAGTACTTC. It yields the protein CASSWGLAGQETQYF. J is TRBJ2-5 and V is TRBV5-1, with 12 bases aligning to TRBD2. The junction had 1 base not matched to a gene; V was cut back by 3 bases and J by 1 base. Per the germline V gene, CDR1 is SGHRS and CDR2 is YFSETQ. CDR3 length: 15 residues.

Many counts were recorded for this clonotype. The germline gene is not matched at one end of the junction; a read error may be the cause. Because this beta chain is a stray read in a library intended to capture alpha chains, its abundance should not be given much weight. The V call is TRBV14, the J call TRBJ2-1; TRBD1 matches 9 bases. In germline, CDR1 is SGHDN, CDR2 FVKESK. The CDR3 consists of 12 residues. CDR3 DNA sequence: TGTGCCAGCAGCCAGACCGGGACAGGGCTGCTCTTC. Its translation is CASSQTGTGLLF. The complete variable domain, with remaining parts taken from reference TRBV14 and TRBJ2-1, reads EAGVTQFPSHSVIEKGQTVTLRCDPISGHDNLYWYRRVMGKEIKFLLHFVKESKQDESGMPNNRFLAERTGGTYSTLKVQPAELEDSGVYFCASSQTGTGLLFGPGTRLTVL.

This clonotype was detected many times. As an off-target read in a library built for alpha chains, this beta chain has a frequency of little significance. The V call is TRBV2, the J call TRBJ2-4; a possible D gene is TRBD1 (6 bases). Trimming took off 6 bases at V and 0 bases at J, with 12 bases between the two ends. This CDR3 region has 15 residues. Germline assignment: CDR1 SNHLY and CDR2 FYNNEI. CDR3: CASRGGQIAKNIQYF. In DNA form, the CDR3 reads TGTGCCAGCAGAGGAGGACAGATAGCCAAAAACATTCAGTACTTC.

At least ten counts were recorded for this clonotype. This beta chain is an unintended read in a library built for alpha chains; its size means little. DNA for the CDR3: TGTGCCAGCAGTTACGAAGTGTGGGTGACCAAAAACATTCAGTACTTC. Its protein product is CASSYEVWVTKNIQYF. The J gene is TRBJ2-4, the V gene TRBV6-6; D not resolved. This CDR3 region has 16 residues. From germline, CDR1 is MNHNY and CDR2 SVGAGI (reference sequence). Trimming shortened V by 2 bases and J by 2 bases, and 13 bases separated the two germline ends.

This clonotype was detected many times. With the library built for alpha chains, this beta chain is off target and its frequency is not meaningful. The rearrangement links TRBV6-6 to TRBJ1-6; D remains ambiguous. CDR1 is MNHNY and CDR2 is SVGAGI in the germline V gene (reference sequence). This CDR3 is built from 16 residues. The V end lost 7 bases, the J end lost 3 bases, and 16 bases lay between the germline ends. DNA for the CDR3: TGTGCCAGCAATCCTTGGAGGAACGACTATAATTCACCCCTCCACTTT. It specifies CASNPWRNDYNSPLHF.

In this sample, this clonotype turned up many times. As an off-target read in a library built for alpha chains, this beta chain has a frequency of little significance. The chain recombines TRBV19 with TRBJ2-2; D unclear. Germline-derived CDR1 and CDR2 are LNHDA and SQIVND (reference sequence). The CDR3 runs 14 residues. Trimming pared 7 bases from V and 0 bases from J, leaving 9 bases between. CDR3 sequence: CASTDRTNTGELFF. As DNA, the CDR3 is TGTGCCAGTACGGACCGAACGAACACCGGGGAGCTGTTTTTT.

This clonotype is labeled medium-sized. This beta chain came through as a stray read in a library set up for alpha chains, and its size says little. The chain links TRBV7-9 to TRBJ2-3; weak D call: TRBD2 (6 bases). V lost 5 bases, J lost 1 base, and 19 bases lay in between. The CDR3 extends over 17 amino acids. Germline lookup yields CDR1 SEHNR and CDR2 FQNEAQ (reference sequence). CDR3 sequence (DNA): TGTGCCAGCAGCCTAGGGAGGTCGCGAGAAGGCACAGATACGCAGTATTTT. Amino acid sequence: CASSLGRSREGTDTQYF.

This clonotype was counted many times. In a library made to pick up alpha chains, this beta chain is a stray read with a size that means little. The rearrangement links TRBV18 to TRBJ2-5; weak D call: TRBD1 (6 bases). CDR3 length equals 16 residues. V was clipped by 3 bases and J by 5 bases, with 19 bases between them. Germline values: CDR1 KGHSH, CDR2 LQKENI. The CDR3 loop reads CASSPEQGRRSETQYF. The CDR3 region has the DNA TGTGCCAGCTCACCGGAACAGGGACGACGGTCGGAGACCCAGTACTTC.

This clonotype was observed at least ten times. This beta chain was picked up by a library intended for alpha chains and is off target, so its count carries little meaning. This rearrangement joins TRBV20-1 to TRBJ2-2, with TRBD2 as a possible D gene (7 bases). The CDR3 runs to 14 residues. Trimming removed 0 bases at V and 4 bases at J, with 9 bases between. Per the germline V gene, CDR1 is DFQATT and CDR2 is SNEGSKA (reference sequence). CDR3 bases: TGCAGTGCTAGAGATCGGGGGGCCACCGGGGAGCTGTTTTTT. Translation gives CSARDRGATGELFF.

This clonotype was counted at least ten times. The size of this beta chain means little, since it is a stray read in a library made for alpha chains. The rearrangement joins TRBV19 to TRBJ2-4, with TRBD2 identical over 10 bases. J lost 8 bases, V lost 6 bases, and 4 bases had no gene match. Germline V gene data show CDR1 as LNHDA and CDR2 as SQIVND (reference sequence). The CDR3 extends over 13 amino acids. CDR3 sequence: CASSSGGAYIQYF. CDR3 nucleotide sequence: TGTGCCAGTAGCAGCGGGGGGGCGTACATTCAGTACTTC.

There are many counts of this clonotype. Within a library made for alpha chains, this beta chain is off target, and its count is uninformative. V and J are TRBV5-1 and TRBJ2-1, with 10 bases matching TRBD2. This CDR3 region has 15 residues. V was pared by 4 bases and J by 9 bases, with 10 bases of the junction left unmatched. Germline V gene data show CDR1 as SGHRS and CDR2 as YFSETQ. The CDR3 nucleotides are TGCGCCAGCAGCATCCGTACTAGCGGGGTGGTTGAGCAGTTCTTC. Amino acids: CASSIRTSGVVEQFF.

This clonotype was counted ten times or more. For a library built for alpha chains, this beta chain is a stray read; little rests on its size. The chain links TRBV6-6 to TRBJ1-2; 7 bases fit TRBD1. Germline V gives CDR1 MNHNY, CDR2 SVGAGI (reference sequence). The CDR3 totals 13 residues. The ends lost 5 bases at V and 4 bases at J; junction bases unmatched: 4. CDR3 sequence reads: CASSTRGSYGYTF. Written as DNA, the CDR3 is TGTGCCAGCAGTACCAGGGGGAGCTATGGCTACACCTTC.

This clonotype was counted at least ten times. This beta chain slipped into a library made for alpha chains as a stray read, so its size is not meaningful. The rearrangement uses TRBV6-5 and TRBJ1-2; D might be TRBD1 (5 bases). There are 13 residues in the CDR3. Trimming cost V 8 bases and J 4 bases, with 14 bases left between them. CDR1 is MNHEY, CDR2 SVGAGI, per germline. CDR3 nucleotide sequence: TGTGCCAGCTCGAGGGGCTCTGTCTATGGCTACACCTTC. This codes for CASSRGSVYGYTF.

This clonotype was seen at least ten times. A library prepared for alpha chains yielded this beta chain as an off-target read; its size is of little meaning. The chain is built from TRBV5-1 and TRBJ1-1, with TRBD1 matching 9 bases. With V trimmed by 3 bases and J by 5 bases, 11 bases remained unmatched. Germline CDR1 and CDR2: SGHRS and YFSETQ. The CDR3 spans 16 residues. Here the CDR3 DNA reads TGCGCCAGCAGCTACAACAGGGGGCTTGTAGATACTGAAGCTTTCTTT. This codes for CASSYNRGLVDTEAFF.

This clonotype appeared many times. This beta chain is an unintended read in a library built for alpha chains; its size means little. The chain has TRBV7-9 and TRBJ2-7; TRBD1 is a possible D gene (5 bases). V lost 1 base and J lost 6, with 16 bases in between. This CDR3 has 15 amino acids. Germline assignment: CDR1 SEHNR and CDR2 FQNEAQ (reference sequence). The CDR3 bases are TGTGCCAGCAGCTTAGGTACAGGTTCCTTGGGCGAGCAGTACTTC. Encoded protein: CASSLGTGSLGEQYF.

This clonotype has ten or more counts. This beta chain is an unintended read in a library built for alpha chains; its size means little. The chain couples TRBV7-8 to TRBJ2-7, with TRBD2 matching 7 bases. This CDR3 contains 14 residues. J was trimmed by 6 bases and V by 5 bases; bases with no gene match: 10. Germline V gives CDR1 SGHVS, CDR2 FQNEAQ. CDR3 DNA: TGTGCCAGCAGCCTACTGGGAGGGTTTTTCGAGCAGTACTTC. It specifies CASSLLGGFFEQYF. The variable domain in full, with the rest retrieved from reference TRBV7-8 and TRBJ2-7, is GAGVSQSPRYKVAKRGQDVALRCDPISGHVSLFWYQQALGQGPEFLTYFQNEAQLDKSGLPSDRFFAERPEGSVSTLKIQRTQQEDSAVYLCASSLLGGFFEQYFGPGTRLTVT.

This clonotype was seen many times. A library prepared for alpha chains yielded this beta chain as an off-target read; its size is of little meaning. The chain carries TRBV6-2 or TRBV6-3 and TRBJ1-5; D might be TRBD1 (5 bases). CDR3 length: 15 amino acids. The V gene lost 2 bases and the J gene lost 2 bases, with 10 bases spanning the gap. Looked up from germline, CDR1 is MNHEY and CDR2 is SVGEGT. The CDR3 sequence is CASSYRQGGNQPQHF. In DNA form, the CDR3 reads TGTGCCAGCAGTTACCGACAAGGGGGCAATCAGCCCCAGCATTTT.

This clonotype was observed at least ten times. This beta chain is a stray read from a library made for alpha chains; its abundance is not meaningful. This chain links TRBV18 with TRBJ1-1; D is uncertain. The CDR3 totals 14 residues. Trimming stripped 3 bases from V and 7 bases from J, with 15 bases between. Germline CDR1 reads KGHSH; CDR2 reads LQKENI. The CDR3 sequence is CASSPTDVTYEAFF. As DNA, the CDR3 is TGTGCCAGCTCACCGACGGACGTAACCTATGAAGCTTTCTTT. Looking up the rest from reference TRBV18 and TRBJ1-1 gives the full variable domain: NAGVMQNPRHLVRRRGQEARLRCSPMKGHSHVYWYRQLPEEGLKFMVYLQKENIIDESGMPKERFSAEFPKEGPSILRIQQVVRGDSAAYFCASSPTDVTYEAFFGQGTRLTVV.

Sample share makes this clonotype medium-sized (0.01 to 0.1%). This beta chain lies outside the target of a library built for alpha chains; its clone size means little. This chain links TRBV4-2 with TRBJ2-5, with D uncertain. V lost 0 bases to trimming and J lost 5 bases, with 16 bases between them. In germline, CDR1 is LGHNA, CDR2 YNFKEQ. The CDR3 totals 16 residues. The CDR3 DNA is TGTGCCAGCAGCCAAGACGTAACAGTAATTAGTGAGACCCAGTACTTC. Amino acids: CASSQDVTVISETQYF.

This clonotype was seen many times. This beta chain is an unintended read in a library built for alpha chains; its size means little. This rearrangement joins TRBV7-9 to TRBJ1-6; D is uncertain. Deletions cut 1 base from V and 0 bases from J, with 4 bases between. The CDR3 is 15 residues long. Germline-derived CDR1 and CDR2 are SEHNR and FQNEAQ (reference sequence). CDR3 amino acids: CASSLGGSYNSPLHF. CDR3 DNA sequence: TGTGCCAGCAGCTTAGGGGGCTCCTATAATTCACCCCTCCACTTT.

This clonotype was seen at least ten times. This may arise from a read error, as a much more abundant clone is one base away. As an off-target read in a library built for alpha chains, this beta chain has a frequency of little significance. The J gene is TRBJ2-7, the V gene TRBV7-2; D tentatively fits TRBD1 or TRBD2 (5 bases each). Germline V CDR1 and CDR2: SGHTA, FQGNSA. The CDR3 loop spans 14 amino acids. The V end lost 5 bases, the J end lost 6 bases, and 17 bases lay between the germline ends. The CDR3 protein is CASSITYGATEQYF. CDR3 nucleotide sequence: TGTGCCAGCAGCATCACCTACGGGGCGACCGAGCAGTACTTC.

The sample holds many counts of this clonotype. This beta chain is an unintended read in a library built for alpha chains; its size means little. The chain uses TRBV7-2 and TRBJ2-3, with 12 bases identical to TRBD2. This CDR3 region has 18 residues. The V gene end was trimmed by 1 base and the J gene end by 5 bases; junction bases not matched to a gene: 10. Germline values: CDR1 SGHTA, CDR2 FQGNSA. CDR3 coding DNA: TGTGCCAGCAGCTTAGAGTTACTAGCGGGGGGTTGGGGAGATACGCAGTATTTT. It specifies CASSLELLAGGWGDTQYF.

This clonotype was observed at least ten times. A library prepared for alpha chains yielded this beta chain as an off-target read; its size is of little meaning. V is TRBV5-8 and J is TRBJ2-1; the D gene is possibly TRBD2 (5 bases). The CDR3 has 16 amino acids. Germline V CDR1 and CDR2: SGHTS, YDEGEE. Trimming removed 0 bases at V and 0 bases at J, with 10 bases between. The CDR3 loop reads CASSLGGRGSYNEQFF. The CDR3 coding sequence is TGTGCCAGCAGCTTGGGCGGCCGGGGCTCCTACAATGAGCAGTTCTTC.

This clonotype was counted at least ten times. As an off-target read in a library built for alpha chains, this beta chain has a frequency of little significance. The chain employs TRBV6-1 and TRBJ1-5; perhaps TRBD1 as D (6 bases). The CDR3 consists of 16 residues. The V end was cut by 1 base, the J end by 0 bases, with 10 bases between. Germline CDR1 is MNHNS and CDR2 is SASEGT. The CDR3 region has the DNA TGTGCCAGCAGTGAAGGACAGGCCCTTAGCAATCAGCCCCAGCATTTT. It is translated as CASSEGQALSNQPQHF.

Ten or more counts support this clonotype. Because the library targeted alpha chains, this beta chain is an off-target read whose size means little. This chain links TRBV12-3 or TRBV12-4 with TRBJ2-5; weak D call: TRBD1 (5 bases). The CDR3 covers 13 residues. V was trimmed by 2 bases and J by 6 bases, leaving 10 bases between them. DNA for the CDR3: TGTGCCAGCAGTTTATGGGGCGTGAAGACCCAGTACTTC. Translated: CASSLWGVKTQYF.

This clonotype was observed at least ten times. As an off-target read in a library built for alpha chains, this beta chain has a frequency of little significance. The chain links TRBV5-1 to TRBJ2-1; 8 bases align to TRBD1. Germline V CDR1 and CDR2: SGHRS, YFSETQ. This CDR3 is 14 amino acids long. Germline trimming cut 4 bases from V and 7 bases from J; bases unmatched to any gene: 7. The CDR3 sequence: CASSQGAVGNEQFF. CDR3 nucleotides: TGCGCCAGCAGCCAGGGGGCAGTTGGTAATGAGCAGTTCTTC.

There are many counts of this clonotype. This beta chain came through as a stray read in a library set up for alpha chains, and its size says little. CDR3 residues: CASSFRGSNSPLHF. The CDR3 DNA is TGTGCCAGCAGTTTTCGGGGGAGTAATTCACCCCTCCACTTT. The rearrangement joins TRBV27 to TRBJ1-6; maybe TRBD1 (5 bases). Looked up from germline, CDR1 is MNHEY and CDR2 is SMNVEV (reference sequence). The V gene lost 3 bases and the J gene lost 6 bases, with 9 bases spanning the gap. The CDR3 extends over 14 amino acids.

This clonotype was seen many times. This beta chain is off target for a library built for alpha chains, so its abundance means little. The chain uses TRBV6-5 and TRBJ1-4; 9 bases are a match to TRBD1. V trimming: 2 bases; J trimming: 13 bases; junction bases outside the gene matches: 11. Looked up from germline, CDR1 is MNHEY and CDR2 is SVGAGI. The CDR3 contains 15 residues. Written as DNA, the CDR3 is TGTGCCAGCAGTTACAGTACGACAGGGGGGTTGAGACTGTTTTTT. Its translation is CASSYSTTGGLRLFF.

This clonotype qualifies as medium-sized. This beta chain is an off-target read within a library intended for alpha chains, so its frequency means little. The V call is TRBV6-6, the J call TRBJ2-2, with 11 bases that match TRBD2. The CDR3 length is 15 residues. Germline CDR1 and CDR2: MNHNY and SVGAGI (reference sequence). After removal of 6 bases from V and 4 bases from J, the junction contained 4 bases not matched to a gene. The CDR3 is CASRLAGATTGELFF. CDR3 in DNA: TGTGCCAGCAGACTAGCGGGGGCCACCACCGGGGAGCTGTTTTTT.

Judged by abundance, this clonotype is large. This beta chain is an unintended read in a library built for alpha chains; its size means little. The chain carries TRBV12-3 or TRBV12-4 and TRBJ2-1; 7 positions agree with TRBD2. The CDR3 consists of 15 residues. Germline trimming cut 8 bases from V and 5 bases from J; bases unmatched to any gene: 12. Written as DNA, the CDR3 is TGTGCCAGCGCCTCAGGACTAGTGTCCAACAATGAGCAGTTCTTC. Translating gives CASASGLVSNNEQFF.

This clonotype is judged medium-sized. This beta chain is an off-target read within a library intended for alpha chains, so its frequency means little. The gene calls are TRBV20-1 and TRBJ1-1; 7 bases fit TRBD1. The CDR3 is 16 amino acids. Per germline, CDR1 DFQATT and CDR2 SNEGSKA (reference sequence). Trimming at V came to 0 bases and at J to 5 bases, leaving 12 bases not matched to a gene. DNA for the CDR3: TGCAGTGCTAGAGATGGGCGACAGGGCGGTAGAACTGAAGCTTTCTTT. Translation: CSARDGRQGGRTEAFF.